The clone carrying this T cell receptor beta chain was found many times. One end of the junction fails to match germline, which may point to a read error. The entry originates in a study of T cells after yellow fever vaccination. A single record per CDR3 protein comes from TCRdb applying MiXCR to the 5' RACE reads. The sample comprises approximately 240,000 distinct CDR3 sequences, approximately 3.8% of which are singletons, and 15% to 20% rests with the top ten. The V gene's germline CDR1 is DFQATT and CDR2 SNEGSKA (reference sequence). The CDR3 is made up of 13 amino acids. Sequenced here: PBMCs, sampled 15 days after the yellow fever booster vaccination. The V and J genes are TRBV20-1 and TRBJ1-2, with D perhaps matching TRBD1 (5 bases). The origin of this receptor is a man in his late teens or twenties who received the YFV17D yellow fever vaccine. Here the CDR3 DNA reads TGCAGCGCTAGAGGACGGGGCCGGGGGGGCTACACCTTC. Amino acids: CSARGRGRGGYTF.